Each of the 18 T cell receptor beta chains below was sequenced from the same sample in a study of human T cells and chemical hapten exposure. Time point indicated: pre-sensitization, week 0. Treatment given: therapeutic diphenylcyclopropenone sensitization with weekly scalp DPC. TCRdb re-derived calls from the RACE reads in MiXCR, one entry per CDR3 protein. Here the sample spans 60,000 to 80,000 distinct CDR3 sequences, about 7% being singletons. Material: whole blood, obtained in connection with sensitization to the hapten diphenylcyclopropenone (DPC). The source of these receptors is a woman aged 25 to 39 with alopecia areata. Some clones in this sample may be carry-over from other donors' samples.

This clonotype was detected ten times or more. This chain uses TRBV2 with TRBJ2-3, with no clear D. CDR1 SNHLY and CDR2 FYNNEI come from the germline V gene. The CDR3 is 14 residues long. V lost 2 bases and J 1 base, leaving 7 bases between the germline ends. CDR3 protein: CASSESGGTDTQYF. In DNA form, the CDR3 reads TGTGCCAGCAGTGAATCCGGCGGCACAGATACGCAGTATTTT.

This clonotype has at least ten counts. The rearrangement uses TRBV3-1 and TRBJ1-1; a weak D match, TRBD1 (6 bases). The ends were cut back, 0 bases at V and 0 bases at J, with 8 bases in the middle. The CDR3 length is 15 residues. Germline V lookup: CDR1 LGHDT, CDR2 YNNKEL (reference sequence). The CDR3 DNA reads as TGTGCCAGCAGCCAAGATACAGGGATGAACACTGAAGCTTTCTTT. Translation: CASSQDTGMNTEAFF.

The gene calls are TRBV20-1 and TRBJ1-6; 10 bases agree with TRBD1. CDR1 is DFQATT and CDR2 is SNEGSKA in the germline V gene (reference sequence). This CDR3 is 15 amino acids long. V lost 3 bases, J lost 7 bases, and 6 bases stayed unmatched. The CDR3 DNA reads TGCAGTGCTAGCCACGGGACAGGGGTGAATTCACCCCTCCACTTT. Its translation is CSASHGTGVNSPLHF.

There are many counts of this clonotype. The chain links TRBV9 to TRBJ2-1; TRBD2 is a possible D gene (5 bases). Trimming cost V 4 bases and J 6 bases, with 11 bases left between them. Per germline, CDR1 SGDLS and CDR2 YYNGEE. This CDR3 comprises 13 residues. CDR3 DNA sequence: TGTGCCAGCAGCCCCCGGGGTTTCAATGAGCAGTTCTTC. Protein product: CASSPRGFNEQFF.

The sample holds a few counts of this clonotype. In nucleotides, the CDR3 is TGTGCCAGCAGCTTCCAGGCCGGGACTAGGATTTCGGATACGCAGTATTTT. Residues: CASSFQAGTRISDTQYF. The V and J genes are TRBV13 and TRBJ2-3, with TRBD2 matching 8 bases. The CDR3 length is 17 residues. The ends lost 3 bases at V and 6 bases at J; junction bases unmatched: 14. The germline CDR1 and CDR2 sequences are PRHDT and FYEKMQ (reference sequence).

This clonotype was recorded at least ten times. The chain uses TRBV7-8 and TRBJ2-6; D gene uncertain. The CDR3 has 17 amino acids. V was clipped by 5 bases and J by 2 bases, with 16 bases between them. Germline lookup yields CDR1 SGHVS and CDR2 FQNEAQ. The CDR3 nucleotides read TGTGCCAGCAGCGTTACAACCAAGGGAACTGGGGCCAACGTCCTGACTTTC. Protein: CASSVTTKGTGANVLTF.

V and J are TRBV18 and TRBJ2-5; D is possibly TRBD2 (6 bases). The CDR3 has 13 residues. The germline gives CDR1 KGHSH, CDR2 LQKENI. V lost 3 bases, J lost 5 bases, and 10 bases lay in between. The CDR3 DNA reads TGTGCCAGCTCACCGTCCCGGGAGGAGACCCAGTACTTC. As protein: CASSPSREETQYF.

The sample holds many counts of this clonotype. The gene calls are TRBV10-3 and TRBJ2-3, with D perhaps matching TRBD2 (6 bases). The CDR3 runs to 14 residues. Trimming cost V 6 bases and J 1 base, with 11 bases left between them. Germline CDR1 is ENHRY and CDR2 is SYGVKD. The CDR3 DNA reads as TGTGCCATCAGGGAGGGCATACGCACAGATACGCAGTATTTT. Encoded protein: CAIREGIRTDTQYF.

The sample holds a few counts of this clonotype. Its ends do not fully match the called genes, so a read error is possible. The CDR3 loop is CVSSQETGAGNTIYF. CDR3 DNA: TGTGTCAGCAGCCAAGAAACAGGGGCTGGAAACACCATATATTTT. The chain combines TRBV4-2 with TRBJ1-3; TRBD1 aligns across 7 bases. The germline CDR1 and CDR2 sequences are LGHNA and YNFKEQ. This CDR3 is built from 15 residues.

The table lists this clonotype with many counts. V gene TRBV7-4 combines with J gene TRBJ2-5, with D possibly being TRBD1 (6 bases). CDR1 is SGHVT and CDR2 is SQSDAQ in the germline V gene. The CDR3 is 15 residues long. The V and J ends lost 3 bases and 2 bases respectively, with 13 bases between them. CDR3 sequence reads: CASSFRGQTQETQYF. CDR3 coding DNA: TGTGCCAGCAGCTTCCGCGGACAGACACAAGAGACCCAGTACTTC.

This clonotype was observed many times. This chain joins TRBV20-1 and TRBJ2-7; D is perhaps TRBD2 (5 bases). V was pared by 1 base and J by 3 bases, with 16 bases between. This CDR3 has 15 residues. From germline, CDR1 is DFQATT and CDR2 SNEGSKA (reference sequence). The CDR3 DNA reads as TGCAGTGCTAGAGCAGGTACCAGAGGGCACTACGAGCAGTACTTC. Protein: CSARAGTRGHYEQYF.

This clonotype was counted at least ten times. The rearrangement links TRBV7-2 to TRBJ2-7, with no clear D. Per germline, CDR1 SGHTA and CDR2 FQGNSA. V dropped 0 bases and J dropped 2 bases, with 5 bases sitting between them. This CDR3 is 13 amino acids long. The CDR3 DNA reads TGTGCCAGCAGCTTAGCCGACACCTACGAGCAGTACTTC. Its protein is CASSLADTYEQYF.

This clonotype was picked up many times. The genes are TRBV5-1 and TRBJ1-6, with 11 bases fitting TRBD1. The CDR3 runs to 17 residues. Germline V gene data show CDR1 as SGHRS and CDR2 as YFSETQ. J lost 9 bases, V lost 4 bases, and 12 bases had no gene match. This CDR3 reads CASSPEPADRGPSPLHF. The DNA for the CDR3 is TGCGCCAGCAGCCCCGAGCCCGCGGACAGGGGGCCTTCACCCCTCCACTTT.

This clonotype has ten or more counts. The chain joins TRBV6-2 or TRBV6-3 to TRBJ2-7; D ambiguous. Trimming left V 4 bases short and J 4 bases short, with 17 bases between. Looked up from germline, CDR1 is MNHEY and CDR2 is SVGEGT. The CDR3 covers 15 residues. CDR3 region: CASSSMWAFAYEQYF. In DNA, the CDR3 is TGTGCCAGCAGTTCGATGTGGGCTTTCGCGTACGAGCAGTACTTC.

At least ten counts were recorded for this clonotype. The chain uses TRBV6-5 and TRBJ1-6, with 7 bases matching TRBD1. The CDR3 sequence is 16 residues long. J lost 6 bases, V lost 6 bases, and 11 bases had no gene match. CDR1 and CDR2 (germline): MNHEY, SVGAGI. In DNA, the CDR3 is TGTGCCAGCAGATCCGTTCCGGGACAGAGTAATTCACCCCTCCACTTT. This sequence encodes CASRSVPGQSNSPLHF.

This clonotype was observed at least ten times. The chain combines TRBV6-5 with TRBJ1-2; D not resolved. Per germline, CDR1 MNHEY and CDR2 SVGAGI. V was pared by 0 bases and J by 8 bases, with 13 bases between. This CDR3 has 14 residues. DNA of the CDR3: TGTGCCAGCAGTTACTCTGAACAGATCGGGGGCTACACCTTC. It codes for CASSYSEQIGGYTF.

This clonotype was detected ten times or more. The V call is TRBV6-1, the J call TRBJ2-1, with D possibly matching TRBD1 (6 bases). Germline V gene data show CDR1 as MNHNS and CDR2 as SASEGT. V lost 8 bases to trimming and J lost 0 bases, with 14 bases between them. CDR3 length: 15 amino acids. The CDR3 nucleotides are TGTGCCAGCGAGAAGGGGGTAATCTCCTACAATGAGCAGTTCTTC. Protein sequence: CASEKGVISYNEQFF.

This clonotype was observed at least ten times. V usage is TRBV3-1 and J usage is TRBJ1-3, with 11 positions matching TRBD1. The V gene end was trimmed by 4 bases and the J gene end by 1 base; junction bases not matched to a gene: 6. Germline V lookup: CDR1 LGHDT, CDR2 YNNKEL (reference sequence). The CDR3 is 17 residues long. The CDR3 loop is CASSPRDRGVSGNTIYF. In nucleotides, the CDR3 is TGTGCCAGCAGCCCTCGGGACAGGGGGGTTTCTGGAAACACCATATATTTT.